The clone carrying this TCR beta chain occurred a few times. Its cognate antigen is unknown. Sequencing of the DNA from cultured CD4+ T cells was carried out with the Oncomine TCR Beta short-read assay. Via MiXCR, TCRdb re-called the PCR reads, giving one row per CDR3 protein. The top ten hold 7% to 8.5% of the sample, which has 15,000 to 20,000 distinct CDR3 sequences, 23% seen once. The data derive from a study of vaccination and CD4 T cells after COVID-19. The treatment denotes: 10-day PBMC culture with coronavirus spike peptide pools or control peptides (ViraFEST assay). Cultures got half-medium changes with IL-2 on days 3 and 7. The sequencing input was cultured CD4+ T cells from blood. This clonotype was sampled from a human donor with COVID-19.

For the CDR3, the DNA is TGTGCCAGCAGCCCGGGACCTAAGGTTGAGACCCAGTACTTC. Translation gives CASSPGPKVETQYF. This chain links TRBV7-2 with TRBJ2-5; the D gene could be TRBD1 or TRBD2 (5 bases each). This CDR3 comprises 14 residues. Trimming removed 5 bases at V and 5 bases at J, with 15 bases between. The V gene's germline CDR1 is SGHTA and CDR2 FQGNSA.